The 19 T cell receptor beta chains reported below all come from one sample, sequenced in a study of blood T cells in healthy people across ages. Through a sample-barcoded 5' primer and a J-beta primer mix, a second PCR was run for 7 to 11 cycles. TCRdb fed the 5' RACE reads into MiXCR, producing one record per CDR3 protein. The table records approximately 2,000,000 distinct CDR3 sequences, around 40% of them present only once. Source material: blood. These receptors all stem from a human donor in good health.

The CDR3 nucleotides are TGTGCCAGCAGTGCTAGATTAGGGGCCAATGAGCAGTACTTC. Translated: CASSARLGANEQYF. The chain couples TRBV2 to TRBJ2-4, with TRBD1 as a possible D gene (5 bases). The ends were cut back, 4 bases at V and 13 bases at J, with 20 bases in the middle. Germline V gene data show CDR1 as SNHLY and CDR2 as FYNNEI. This CDR3 is 14 amino acids long.

This clonotype was seen a single time. The chain is built from TRBV7-2 and TRBJ2-5; either TRBD1 or TRBD2 may fit D (5 bases each). The J call may be in error: the DNA end matches TRBJ2-7 better. CDR3 length equals 14 residues. Germline CDR1 and CDR2: SGHTA and FQGNSA. For the CDR3, the DNA is TGTGCCAGCAGCTTAGGACACGGGGCGGTCGAGCAGTACTTC. This translates into CASSLGHGAVEQYF.

This clonotype has just a few counts. CDR3: CASSVGPITDTQYF. The CDR3, as DNA: TGTGCCAGCAGCGTAGGCCCCATAACAGATACGCAGTATTTT. This chain connects TRBV9 to TRBJ2-3, with D uncertain. Trimming pared 0 bases from V and 3 bases from J, leaving 8 bases between. The CDR3 has 14 amino acids. Germline lookup yields CDR1 SGDLS and CDR2 YYNGEE.

This chain uses TRBV4-1 with TRBJ1-3; tentative D call: TRBD1 (5 bases). Germline V CDR1 and CDR2: MGHRA, YSYEKL. V was trimmed by 4 bases and J by 2 bases, leaving 18 bases between them. This CDR3 region has 17 residues. CDR3 protein: CASSPGVGVGAGNTIYF. DNA for the CDR3: TGCGCCAGCAGCCCAGGAGTGGGGGTTGGAGCTGGAAACACCATATATTTT.

This sequence joins TRBV27 and TRBJ2-5; possibly TRBD1 for D (6 bases). TRBJ2-7 matches the DNA end more closely, so the J call is doubtful. Per the germline V gene, CDR1 is MNHEY and CDR2 is SMNVEV (reference sequence). The CDR3 is made up of 16 amino acids. The CDR3 bases are TGTGCCAGCAGTTTGAAGGCAGGGGCCGCCGTTTACGAGCAGTACTTC. This sequence encodes CASSLKAGAAVYEQYF.

This clonotype was detected a few times. This chain uses TRBV20-1 with TRBJ1-1, with a possible D match to TRBD1 (6 bases). The CDR3 extends over 14 amino acids. Germline CDR1 and CDR2: DFQATT and SNEGSKA (reference sequence). V lost 3 bases and J 1 base, leaving 12 bases between the germline ends. The CDR3 sequence: CSARDRTQNTEAFF. CDR3 DNA: TGCAGTGCTAGGGACAGAACACAGAACACTGAAGCTTTCTTT.

The sample holds many counts of this clonotype. The chain couples TRBV7-3 to TRBJ1-1; D is ambiguous. The CDR3 runs to 14 residues. Germline CDR1 and CDR2: SGHTA and FQGTGA. Trimming removed 3 bases from V and 4 bases from J, with 12 bases in between. The CDR3 bases are TGTGCCAGCAGCTTCGGCCCAGCCCCCACTGAAGCTTTCTTT. The encoded protein is CASSFGPAPTEAFF.

This chain joins TRBV9 and TRBJ1-1; weak D call: TRBD1 (5 bases). CDR1 and CDR2 from the germline V gene are SGDLS and YYNGEE. V was shortened by 3 bases and J by 6 bases, with 21 bases between the two germline ends. The CDR3 consists of 16 residues. CDR3 sequence (DNA): TGTGCCAGCAGCGACGGGACTGAACTCATTCGGCCTGAAGCTTTCTTT. Encoded protein: CASSDGTELIRPEAFF.

The chain recombines TRBV12-3 or TRBV12-4 with TRBJ1-1, with unresolved D. The CDR3 spans 13 residues. V was shortened by 3 bases and J by 1 base, with 6 bases between the two germline ends. This CDR3 reads CASSLWANTEAFF. DNA of the CDR3: TGTGCCAGCAGTTTGTGGGCGAACACTGAAGCTTTCTTT.

The CDR3 here is CASSVADRPYEQYF. The CDR3 coding sequence is TGTGCCAGCAGCGTAGCCGACAGACCCTACGAGCAGTACTTC. The rearrangement joins TRBV9 to TRBJ2-7; tentative D call: TRBD1 (5 bases). V lost 0 bases and J lost 2, with 9 bases in between. The CDR3 is 14 residues long. Germline V gene lookup returns CDR1 SGDLS and CDR2 YYNGEE. Full variable domain (outside the CDR3, taken from reference TRBV9 and TRBJ2-7): DSGVTQTPKHLITATGQRVTLRCSPRSGDLSVYWYQQSLDQGLQFLIQYYNGEERAKGNILERFSAQQFPDLHSELNLSSLELGDSALYFCASSVADRPYEQYFGPGTRLTVT.

This clonotype has just a few counts. This sequence joins TRBV5-1 and TRBJ2-6; D is uncertain. Germline V gives CDR1 SGHRS, CDR2 YFSETQ. The CDR3 has 14 amino acids. Trimming left V 2 bases short and J 3 bases short, with 6 bases between. The chain's CDR3 is CASSFYGGANVLTF. In nucleotides, the CDR3 is TGCGCCAGCAGCTTTTATGGTGGGGCCAACGTCCTGACTTTC.

This chain connects TRBV15 to TRBJ2-7, with D maybe TRBD1 (5 bases). Germline V CDR1 and CDR2: LNHNV, YYDKDF (reference sequence). The CDR3 length is 14 residues. V was shortened by 2 bases and J by 1 base, with 9 bases between the two germline ends. CDR3 sequence reads: CATSRYRGSYEQYF. The CDR3 DNA is TGTGCCACCAGCAGATATAGGGGTTCCTACGAGCAGTACTTC.

The CDR3 DNA sequence: TGCAGTGCTAGAGATCCACTAGCGGGGGCCCCCAATGAGCAGTTCTTC. Residues: CSARDPLAGAPNEQFF. J is TRBJ2-1 and V is TRBV20-1, with TRBD2 identical over 11 bases. Germline V gene lookup returns CDR1 DFQATT and CDR2 SNEGSKA (reference sequence). The junction had 7 bases not matched to a gene; V was cut back by 0 bases and J by 6 bases. The CDR3 spans 16 residues.

Here the CDR3 reads CASSLGMGRENIQYF. The CDR3, as DNA: TGTGCCAGCAGTTTAGGCATGGGGAGGGAAAACATTCAGTACTTC. The V gene is TRBV12-3 or TRBV12-4, the J gene TRBJ2-4; 7 bases are a match to TRBD2. CDR3 size: 15 residues. The junction had 5 bases not matched to a gene; V was cut back by 1 base and J by 5 bases.

CDR3 residues: CASSLAASGGTSTDTQYF. The CDR3 nucleotides are TGTGCCAGCAGCTTAGCGGCCAGCGGGGGGACTAGCACAGATACGCAGTATTTT. This chain connects TRBV11-2 to TRBJ2-3, with 9 nucleotides matching TRBD2. The CDR3 length is 18 residues. In germline, CDR1 is SGHAT, CDR2 FQNNGV. Unmatched junction bases numbered 8, after V lost 1 base and J lost 0 bases. The full variable domain, completed using reference TRBV11-2 and TRBJ2-3, is EAGVAQSPRYKIIEKRQSVAFWCNPISGHATLYWYQQILGQGPKLLIQFQNNGVVDDSQLPKDRFSAERLKGVDSTLKIQPAKLEDSAVYLCASSLAASGGTSTDTQYFGPGTRLTVL.

About this clonotype itself: No DNA is shown, since the ends of the CDR3 on it are uncertain; the CDR3 is the one TCRdb lists. The CDR3 loop reads CASSLVWGLGSGERFF. J is TRBJ2-2 and V is TRBV5-5; no DNA check was done on the table's D call, TRBD2. The CDR3 is 16 residues long, counting both termini. Germline lookup yields CDR1 SGHKS and CDR2 YYEKEE (reference sequence).

The table lists this clonotype with a count of one. This sequence joins TRBV30 and TRBJ2-5; either TRBD1 or TRBD2 may supply D (7 bases each). The J call may be wrong; the DNA end is better matched by TRBJ2-7. From germline, CDR1 is GTSNPN and CDR2 SVGIG (reference sequence). This CDR3 has 15 residues. CDR3 DNA: TGTGCCTGGAGTCCCCGGGGAGGGGGCGGCTACGAGCAGTACTTC. This gives the protein CAWSPRGGGGYEQYF.

This clonotype has only a few counts. The V and J genes are TRBV5-1 and TRBJ2-3; D ambiguous. The V gene lost 4 bases and the J gene lost 6 bases, with 12 bases spanning the gap. Germline V gene lookup returns CDR1 SGHRS and CDR2 YFSETQ. This CDR3 is 13 amino acids long. CDR3 in DNA: TGCGCCAGCAGCCTCTACTTTACGGATACGCAGTATTTT. It codes for CASSLYFTDTQYF.

The chain couples TRBV25-1 to TRBJ1-2; 7 bases line up with TRBD1. The J segment lost 7 bases and the V segment lost 6 bases, leaving 8 bases of the junction unmatched. The CDR3 has 13 residues. Germline V gene sequence: CDR1 MGHDK, CDR2 SYGVNS. The CDR3 reads CASRTTGYGGYTF. CDR3 coding DNA: TGTGCCAGCAGGACGACAGGGTATGGTGGCTACACCTTC.